The 28 T cell receptor beta chains listed next were all sequenced from one sample in a study of T-cell reconstitution after alpha-beta-depleted transplantation in children. TCRbeta library construction was performed incorporating unique molecular identifiers. TCRdb fed the PCR reads into MiXCR, producing one record per CDR3 protein. The repertoire holds roughly 160,000 distinct CDR3 sequences, with around 10% as singletons. Here the sequenced sample was PBMCs, taken before TCRalphabeta/CD19-depleted stem cell transplant. These receptors were taken from a boy aged 2-15 years with acute myeloid leukemia, due to receive a stem cell transplant.

The chain has TRBV5-1 and TRBJ2-1; D might be TRBD2 (6 bases). The CDR3 length is 17 residues. Trimming pared 1 base from V and 7 bases from J, leaving 21 bases between. Germline V gene data show CDR1 as SGHRS and CDR2 as YFSETQ. Here the CDR3 reads CASSLRRDTGTRNEQFF. The CDR3 bases are TGCGCCAGCAGCTTGAGGAGGGATACCGGGACCCGTAATGAGCAGTTCTTC. Looking up the rest from reference TRBV5-1 and TRBJ2-1 gives the full variable domain: KAGVTQTPRYLIKTRGQQVTLSCSPISGHRSVSWYQQTPGQGLQFLFEYFSETQRNKGNFPGRFSGRQFSNSRSEMNVSTLELGDSALYLCASSLRRDTGTRNEQFFGPGTRLTVL.

In regard to this clonotype: It may be a read error: a sequence one base away is much more abundant. The chain uses TRBV11-2 and TRBJ2-1; the D gene is possibly TRBD2 (6 bases). The CDR3 runs 14 residues. The germline V gene has CDR1 SGHAT and CDR2 FQNNGV. Trimming took off 8 bases at V and 7 bases at J, with 18 bases between the two ends. CDR3 DNA: TGTGCCAGCGCTCAAGATGGGGGGTGGAATGAGCAGTTCTTC. As protein: CASAQDGGWNEQFF.

A word on this clonotype: One base away lies a much larger clone, so this may be a sequencing read error. This sequence joins TRBV3-1 and TRBJ1-2; TRBD1 aligns across 7 bases. The CDR3 runs to 18 residues. Germline CDR1 reads LGHDT; CDR2 reads YNNKEL (reference sequence). V trimming: 0 bases; J trimming: 6 bases; junction bases outside the gene matches: 16. The CDR3 loop reads CASSQDGTEHSKSNGYTF. The CDR3 nucleotides are TGTGCCAGCAGCCAAGACGGGACAGAGCATTCTAAATCAAATGGCTACACCTTC.

This clonotype has at least ten counts. The germline gene is not matched at one end of the junction; a read error may be the cause. This chain uses TRBV7-9 with TRBJ2-2; TRBD1 might be the D (6 bases). CDR3 length: 12 residues. CDR1 SEHNR and CDR2 FQNEAQ come from the germline V gene (reference sequence). Here the CDR3 reads CASSGGTWELFF. Here the CDR3 DNA reads TGTGCCAGCAGCGGGGGCACCTGGGAGCTGTTTTTT.

This clonotype was seen at least ten times. This chain joins TRBV3-1 and TRBJ1-6, with unresolved D. The germline CDR1 and CDR2 sequences are LGHDT and YNNKEL (reference sequence). The CDR3 loop spans 12 amino acids. Trimming shortened V by 0 bases and J by 11 bases, and 5 bases separated the two germline ends. The DNA for the CDR3 is TGTGCCAGCAGCCAAGATTTCGCACCCCTCCACTTT. This codes for CASSQDFAPLHF. Using reference TRBV3-1 and TRBJ1-6 for the parts outside the CDR3, the full variable domain is DTAVSQTPKYLVTQMGNDKSIKCEQNLGHDTMYWYKQDSKKFLKIMFSYNNKELIINETVPNRFSPKSPDKAHLNLHINSLELGDSAVYFCASSQDFAPLHFGNGTRLTVT.

This clonotype was seen many times. The rearrangement joins TRBV10-3 to TRBJ2-1, with D possibly matching TRBD2 (5 bases). The CDR3 is 16 residues long. Germline-derived CDR1 and CDR2 are ENHRY and SYGVKD. V lost 3 bases and J 0 bases, leaving 12 bases between the germline ends. CDR3 residues: CAISDSGGLSYNEQFF. The CDR3 DNA reads TGTGCCATCAGTGACTCGGGCGGGCTCTCCTACAATGAGCAGTTCTTC.

This clonotype was picked up many times. V is TRBV20-1 and J is TRBJ1-2; D remains unclear. CDR1 and CDR2 (germline): DFQATT, SNEGSKA (reference sequence). Trimming shortened V by 3 bases and J by 7 bases, and 9 bases separated the two germline ends. The length of the CDR3 is 11 residues. The CDR3 DNA follows: TGCAGTGCTAGTCGGGGTATTGGCTACACCTTC. Its protein is CSASRGIGYTF.

This clonotype was observed many times. The chain recombines TRBV3-1 with TRBJ1-5, with D uncertain. The CDR3 has 15 amino acids. V lost 1 base to trimming and J lost 4 bases, with 11 bases between them. The germline gives CDR1 LGHDT, CDR2 YNNKEL (reference sequence). The CDR3 spells CASSQGSGLNQPQHF. CDR3 bases: TGTGCCAGCAGCCAAGGATCCGGGCTAAATCAGCCCCAGCATTTT.

This clonotype came up many times. V usage is TRBV6-1 and J usage is TRBJ2-3, with D maybe TRBD1 (6 bases). V lost 2 bases to trimming and J lost 9 bases, with 18 bases between them. Germline-derived CDR1 and CDR2 are MNHNS and SASEGT. The CDR3 is made up of 15 amino acids. CDR3 bases: TGTGCCAGCAGTGAATCGGGGATGGGGGCAGGGACGCAGTATTTT. It specifies CASSESGMGAGTQYF.

This clonotype has ten or more counts. The chain employs TRBV21-1 and TRBJ1-1; the D segment call TRBD1 is taken from the table without a DNA check. TRBV21-1 is designated a pseudogene. The CDR3 extends over 14 amino acids. The CDR3 loop is CASSPRDSRTEAFF. CDR3 DNA sequence: TGTGCCAGCAGCCCTCGGGACAGTCGGACTGAAGCTTTCTTT.

This clonotype was counted many times. The J gene is TRBJ2-7, the V gene TRBV27, with a possible D match to TRBD2 (6 bases). This CDR3 has 14 amino acids. CDR1 is MNHEY, CDR2 SMNVEV, per germline (reference sequence). The V and J ends lost 3 bases and 4 bases respectively, with 13 bases between them. The CDR3 DNA reads TGTGCCAGCAGTTTGGGGCGGGGCCGTTACGAGCAGTACTTC. Translating gives CASSLGRGRYEQYF.

Ten or more counts support this clonotype. The chain uses TRBV28 and TRBJ2-2; weak D call: TRBD1 (6 bases). V was clipped by 3 bases and J by 4 bases, with 15 bases between them. This CDR3 has 16 amino acids. Germline CDR1 is MDHEN and CDR2 is SYDVKM. The CDR3 loop reads CASSFWAGDGTGELFF. In DNA, the CDR3 is TGTGCCAGCAGTTTTTGGGCAGGGGATGGCACCGGGGAGCTGTTTTTT.

This clonotype was found many times. The J gene is TRBJ2-1, the V gene TRBV5-1, with D uncertain. Germline loops: CDR1 SGHRS, CDR2 YFSETQ. V dropped 2 bases and J dropped 6 bases, with 15 bases sitting between them. CDR3 length: 15 residues. The CDR3 DNA sequence: TGCGCCAGCAGCTTCTACCCATCCGTGTCCAATGAGCAGTTCTTC. Protein sequence: CASSFYPSVSNEQFF.

This clonotype was found many times. The chain has TRBV5-1 and TRBJ1-1; possible D gene TRBD1, 6 bases. CDR3 length: 13 amino acids. CDR1 is SGHRS and CDR2 is YFSETQ in the germline V gene. V was clipped by 5 bases and J by 5 bases, with 13 bases between them. The CDR3 sequence: CASRYRQETEAFF. The CDR3 coding sequence is TGCGCCAGCAGGTATCGACAGGAGACTGAAGCTTTCTTT.

Details on this clonotype: One end of the junction varies from germline; a read error may be responsible. CDR3 DNA sequence: TGTCCCAGCAGCCAAGTTGTGGGGGCCATCGCCGGGGAGCTGTTTTTT. Its translation: CPSSQVVGAIAGELFF. This chain links TRBV4-2 with TRBJ2-2; tentative D call: TRBD1 (6 bases). CDR3 length: 16 amino acids. The germline V gene has CDR1 LGHNA and CDR2 YNFKEQ.

This clonotype was picked up many times. This sequence joins TRBV11-2 and TRBJ2-1; 7 bases are a match to TRBD2. J lost 9 bases, V lost 5 bases, and 7 bases had no gene match. The CDR3 covers 13 residues. The V gene's germline CDR1 is SGHAT and CDR2 FQNNGV. CDR3 in amino acids: CASSQGVAGEQFF. The DNA for the CDR3 is TGTGCCAGCAGCCAAGGGGTAGCGGGTGAGCAGTTCTTC.

At least ten counts were recorded for this clonotype. This sequence joins TRBV6-1 and TRBJ2-5, with TRBD2 matching 9 bases. CDR3 length: 15 amino acids. CDR1 is MNHNS and CDR2 is SASEGT in the germline V gene. V was pared by 6 bases and J by 5 bases, with 10 bases of the junction left unmatched. CDR3 in amino acids: CASRPRLAVGETQYF. The CDR3 DNA follows: TGTGCCAGCAGACCAAGACTAGCGGTGGGGGAGACCCAGTACTTC.

The chain recombines TRBV28 with TRBJ2-1; no clear D gene. The CDR3 is 12 residues long. The V end lost 3 bases, the J end lost 10 bases, and 10 bases lay between the germline ends. The germline V gene has CDR1 MDHEN and CDR2 SYDVKM. Here the CDR3 reads CASSFARREQFF. The CDR3 DNA sequence: TGTGCCAGCAGTTTTGCGCGACGGGAGCAGTTCTTC.

V is TRBV12-3 or TRBV12-4 and J is TRBJ2-3; perhaps TRBD2 as D (6 bases). V was shortened by 6 bases and J by 2 bases, with 15 bases between the two germline ends. CDR3 length: 15 residues. CDR3 residues: CASRPGLRPTDTQYF. DNA of the CDR3: TGTGCCAGCAGACCGGGACTCCGCCCCACAGATACGCAGTATTTT.

The table lists this clonotype with many counts. The chain joins TRBV15 to TRBJ1-1; 7 bases map to TRBD1. Germline V CDR1 and CDR2: LNHNV, YYDKDF (reference sequence). Trimming at V came to 1 base and at J to 3 bases, leaving 2 bases not matched to a gene. The CDR3 loop spans 14 amino acids. The CDR3 sequence: CATSRARGYTEAFF. In nucleotides, the CDR3 is TGTGCCACCAGCAGAGCCAGGGGGTACACTGAAGCTTTCTTT.

This sequence joins TRBV5-1 and TRBJ1-1, with TRBD1 as a possible D gene (6 bases). The CDR3 has 16 residues. The V and J ends lost 1 base and 1 base respectively, with 14 bases between them. The germline V gene has CDR1 SGHRS and CDR2 YFSETQ. The CDR3 loop is CASSLTGLLANTEAFF. As DNA, the CDR3 is TGCGCCAGCAGCTTGACAGGGTTGTTGGCGAACACTGAAGCTTTCTTT. Variable domain in full (rest from reference TRBV5-1 and TRBJ1-1): KAGVTQTPRYLIKTRGQQVTLSCSPISGHRSVSWYQQTPGQGLQFLFEYFSETQRNKGNFPGRFSGRQFSNSRSEMNVSTLELGDSALYLCASSLTGLLANTEAFFGQGTRLTVV.

This clonotype was detected many times. The junction shows a germline mismatch at one end, possibly a read error. CDR3 sequence (DNA): TGTGCCATCAGTGAGGAAGCCCACTACGATGAGCAGTTCTTC. This encodes CAISEEAHYDEQFF. This sequence joins TRBV10-3 and TRBJ2-1; D is uncertain. The CDR3 extends over 14 amino acids. Germline assignment: CDR1 ENHRY and CDR2 SYGVKD.

A few counts support this clonotype. The genes are TRBV20-1 and TRBJ2-1, with 16 bases matching TRBD2. The CDR3 runs 18 residues. With V trimmed by 1 base and J by 2 bases, 5 bases remained unmatched. Germline values: CDR1 DFQATT, CDR2 SNEGSKA (reference sequence). The CDR3 sequence is CSARAGTSGRATYNEQFF. CDR3 bases: TGCAGTGCTAGAGCCGGGACTAGCGGGAGGGCCACCTACAATGAGCAGTTCTTC.

This clonotype was counted at least ten times. V gene TRBV7-3 combines with J gene TRBJ2-5; D unresolved. There are 13 residues in the CDR3. V was clipped by 1 base and J by 1 base, with 4 bases between them. Looked up from germline, CDR1 is SGHTA and CDR2 is FQGTGA. The DNA for the CDR3 is TGTGCCAGCAGCTTAATGGCCCAAGAGACCCAGTACTTC. It is translated as CASSLMAQETQYF.

In this sample, this clonotype turned up many times. The chain uses TRBV5-1 and TRBJ1-2, with D uncertain. Germline V gene data show CDR1 as SGHRS and CDR2 as YFSETQ. The CDR3 is 13 amino acids. Trimming removed 0 bases at V and 1 base at J, with 4 bases between. The CDR3 loop is CASSLDNNYGYTF. The CDR3 nucleotides are TGCGCCAGCAGCTTGGACAATAACTATGGCTACACCTTC. Full variable domain (missing parts from reference TRBV5-1 and TRBJ1-2): KAGVTQTPRYLIKTRGQQVTLSCSPISGHRSVSWYQQTPGQGLQFLFEYFSETQRNKGNFPGRFSGRQFSNSRSEMNVSTLELGDSALYLCASSLDNNYGYTFGSGTRLTVV.

This clonotype was counted at least ten times. The gene calls are TRBV2 and TRBJ2-3; D might be TRBD2 (6 bases). Trimming shortened V by 5 bases and J by 0 bases, and 12 bases separated the two germline ends. This CDR3 is 15 amino acids long. CDR1 is SNHLY, CDR2 FYNNEI, per germline. CDR3 sequence (DNA): TGTGCCAGCAGTCGGGAGTCCTTTAGCACAGATACGCAGTATTTT. As protein: CASSRESFSTDTQYF.

This clonotype was recorded at least ten times. V is TRBV5-1 and J is TRBJ2-1; 13 bases are shared with TRBD2. V shed 6 bases, J shed 8 bases, and the junction held 5 bases outside the gene matches. CDR3 length: 14 amino acids. The germline V gene has CDR1 SGHRS and CDR2 YFSETQ. The CDR3 is CASTGLAGDDEQFF. DNA for the CDR3: TGCGCCAGCACAGGACTAGCGGGAGACGATGAGCAGTTCTTC.

This clonotype was counted at least ten times. The chain is built from TRBV11-2 and TRBJ2-1; unclear D gene. Trimming shortened V by 5 bases and J by 8 bases, and 16 bases separated the two germline ends. The CDR3 contains 14 residues. In germline, CDR1 is SGHAT, CDR2 FQNNGV. The CDR3 sequence: CASSPPTQSYEQFF. CDR3 DNA: TGTGCCAGCAGCCCCCCCACCCAAAGCTATGAGCAGTTCTTC.